The entry below gives a single T cell receptor (beta chain) sequence along with its context. The antigen is not known. The data stem from a study of cytomegalovirus exposure and HLA in healthy donors. Study information: Clustering assigned over 70% of the approximately 390 genotyped donors to the Caucasian-associated ancestry cluster.

Findings and caveats of the study: When analyzed later, the rates of TCR association showed variation by HLA locus, with DRB1 the most and HLA-C the fewest.

The PCR was carried out with 60 Vbeta primers and 13 Jbeta primers. How the authors handled the data: Later, 80 million or so unique TCR beta chains were counted in an analysis, and 8.5 million to 13 million of them were shared. Method: immunoSEQ multiplex PCR; TCRdb's copy keeps in-frame clones and lacks some. V and J calls and clone size come straight from that table; D and trimming were deduced from the DNA. Recorded for this sample: around 76,000 clones. This clonotype was obtained from a woman aged 60-70 years in good health and CMV-seronegative. The sample consisted of PBMCs.

CDR3 loop: CASSIGPGVDYEQYF. The CDR3 DNA reads TGTGCCAGTAGTATAGGACCAGGGGTGGACTACGAGCAGTACTTC. The V gene is TRBV19, the J gene TRBJ2-7; tentatively, D is TRBD1 (6 bases). The V end lost 1 base, the J end lost 3 bases, and 13 bases lay between the germline ends. This CDR3 contains 15 residues. CDR1 is LNHDA, CDR2 SQIVND, per germline (reference sequence).